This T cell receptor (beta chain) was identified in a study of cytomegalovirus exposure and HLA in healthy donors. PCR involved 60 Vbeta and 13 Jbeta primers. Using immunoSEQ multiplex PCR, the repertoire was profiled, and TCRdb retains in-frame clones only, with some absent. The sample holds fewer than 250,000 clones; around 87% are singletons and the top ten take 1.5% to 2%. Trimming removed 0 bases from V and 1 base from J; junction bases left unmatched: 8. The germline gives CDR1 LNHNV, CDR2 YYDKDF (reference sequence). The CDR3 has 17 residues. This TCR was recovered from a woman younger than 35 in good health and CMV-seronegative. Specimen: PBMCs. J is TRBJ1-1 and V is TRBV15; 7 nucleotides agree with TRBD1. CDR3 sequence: CATSRDRMTGRNTEAFF. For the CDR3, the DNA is TGTGCCACCAGCAGAGATCGGATGACAGGGCGGAACACTGAAGCTTTCTTT.